These 7 T cell receptor beta chains were sequenced from one sample in a study of shared clonotypes between healthy human individuals. CD8 cells classed as naive were CD45RO-negative and positively selected for CCR7, excluding terminally differentiated effector memory CD45RA+ cells. Using immunoSEQ multiplex PCR, the repertoire was profiled, and TCRdb retains in-frame clones only, with some absent. Of about 580,000 clones in the sample, roughly 98% were seen once. Sequenced: naive CD8+ T cells sorted from blood. The receptors were sampled from a man aged 25 to 40 in good health.

The rearrangement joins TRBV7-9 to TRBJ2-3; 7 nucleotides align to TRBD1. This CDR3 region has 16 residues. CDR1 SEHNR and CDR2 FQNEAQ come from the germline V gene (reference sequence). With V trimmed by 5 bases and J by 4 bases, 12 bases remained unmatched. The CDR3, as DNA: TGTGCCAGCAGCCTCCCACAGGGGTGGTCCCCAGATACGCAGTATTTT. Translation gives CASSLPQGWSPDTQYF.

This clone came up once. The CDR3 region is CASSFGRSYEQYF. For the CDR3, the DNA is TGTGCCAGCAGTTTCGGGAGAAGCTACGAGCAGTACTTC. The chain is built from TRBV7-7 and TRBJ2-7; possibly TRBD2 for D (6 bases). Deletions cut 6 bases from V and 3 bases from J, with 12 bases between. The CDR3 has 13 residues. Germline lookup yields CDR1 SSHAT and CDR2 FNYEAQ (reference sequence).

This chain uses TRBV28 with TRBJ2-3; the D gene is possibly TRBD2 (6 bases). Looked up from germline, CDR1 is MDHEN and CDR2 is SYDVKM. Between the trimmed V and J ends, which lost 2 bases and 0 bases, there was a span of 6 bases. The CDR3 sequence is 14 residues long. DNA of the CDR3: TGTGCCAGCAGTTTAAGCGGGAGCACAGATACGCAGTATTTT. This codes for CASSLSGSTDTQYF.

V and J are TRBV27 and TRBJ1-2; D uncertain. The V gene's germline CDR1 is MNHEY and CDR2 SMNVEV (reference sequence). CDR3 length: 13 residues. The V end lost 8 bases, the J end lost 3 bases, and 13 bases lay between the germline ends. CDR3 in amino acids: CASSPNTHYGYTF. In DNA form, the CDR3 reads TGTGCCAGCTCCCCCAATACCCACTATGGCTACACCTTC.

The chain employs TRBV6-5 and TRBJ2-1, with 8 bases fitting TRBD1. In germline, CDR1 is MNHEY, CDR2 SVGAGI. This CDR3 comprises 14 residues. V lost 6 bases to trimming and J lost 6 bases; unmatched junction nucleotides: 7. The CDR3 sequence is CASSRQGSGNEQFF. The CDR3 DNA reads as TGTGCCAGCAGCCGACAGGGGTCCGGCAATGAGCAGTTCTTC.

V is TRBV7-9 and J is TRBJ2-1; D is unresolved. Germline loops: CDR1 SEHNR, CDR2 FQNEAQ (reference sequence). Trimming cost V 1 base and J 5 bases, with 6 bases left between them. The CDR3 runs to 13 residues. The CDR3 coding sequence is TGTGCCAGCAGCTTAGATTTGGACAATGAGCAGTTCTTC. Protein sequence: CASSLDLDNEQFF.

The V call is TRBV27, the J call TRBJ2-6; D unresolved. CDR1 and CDR2 from the germline V gene are MNHEY and SMNVEV (reference sequence). With 6 bases removed from V and 0 bases from J, the gap between germline ends came to 6 bases. The CDR3 runs 14 residues. CDR3: CASRWSSGANVLTF. The CDR3 DNA reads TGTGCCAGCAGGTGGAGCTCTGGGGCCAACGTCCTGACTTTC.